This is a list of T cell receptor beta chains from one sample in a study of blood T cells in healthy people across ages. TCRdb re-called the 5' RACE reads through MiXCR, storing one row per CDR3 protein. The sample holds some 900,000 distinct CDR3 sequences, around 28% seen once. Material: blood. The source of these receptors is a woman of 80 years or more in good health. Both conserved end residues are part of each CDR3. The D gene is left open where the match is weak. Some rows mark clone size as missing; the rest say once, few, many or name a class of expanded clone.

clone_size: .; j_call: TRBJ2-7; d_call: .; v_call: TRBV6-2/TRBV6-3; cdr3_nt: TGTGCCAGCAGTAAATCGGGGACGTCGGGGGACTACGAGCAGTACTTC; cdr3_aa: CASSKSGTSGDYEQYF
clone_size: many; j_call: TRBJ1-2; d_call: .; v_call: TRBV6-6; cdr3_nt: TGTGCCAGCAGTCAAACGGGCCTCAACTATGGCTACACCTTC; cdr3_aa: CASSQTGLNYGYTF
clone_size: many; j_call: TRBJ2-1; d_call: .; v_call: TRBV6-5; cdr3_nt: TGTGCCAGCAGTTTCGGGTCCCTCCGCAATGAGCAGTTCTTC; cdr3_aa: CASSFGSLRNEQFF
clone_size: many; j_call: TRBJ2-4; d_call: .; v_call: TRBV7-4; cdr3_nt: TGTGCCAGCAGCTTAGCGCCTCTACAGGATACCATGAGCAAAAACATTCAGTACTTC; cdr3_aa: CASSLAPLQDTMSKNIQYF
clone_size: .; j_call: TRBJ2-3; d_call: .; v_call: TRBV11-2; cdr3_nt: TGTGCCAGCAGCACCGCCGGGAAGGGCCACACAGATACGCAGTATTTT; cdr3_aa: CASSTAGKGHTDTQYF
clone_size: many; j_call: TRBJ1-2; d_call: .; v_call: TRBV28; cdr3_nt: TGTGCCAGCAGTTTTTCCTCCGGGGGACGTGATGGCTACACCTTC; cdr3_aa: CASSFSSGGRDGYTF
clone_size: many; j_call: TRBJ1-6; d_call: .; v_call: TRBV27; cdr3_nt: TGTGCCAGCAGGGGGGACCCCTATTCACCCCTCCACTTT; cdr3_aa: CASRGDPYSPLHF
clone_size: .; j_call: TRBJ2-1; d_call: TRBD2; v_call: TRBV7-9; cdr3_nt: TGTGCCAGCAGCCAGAGCGGGGGGTACTACAATGAGCAGTTCTTC; cdr3_aa: CASSQSGGYYNEQFF
clone_size: many; j_call: TRBJ2-5; d_call: TRBD2; v_call: TRBV12-3/TRBV12-4; cdr3_nt: TGTGCCAGCAGTTTACAGCGGGGGGGACAAGAGACCCAGTACTTC; cdr3_aa: CASSLQRGGQETQYF
clone_size: many; j_call: TRBJ2-1; d_call: TRBD2; v_call: TRBV20-1; cdr3_nt: TGCAGTGCTAATACTAGCGGTTACAATGAGCAGTTCTTC; cdr3_aa: CSANTSGYNEQFF
clone_size: .; j_call: TRBJ1-5; d_call: .; v_call: TRBV10-3; cdr3_nt: TGTGCCATCAGTGAGACAGGGTTTCAGCCCCAGCATTTT; cdr3_aa: CAISETGFQPQHF
clone_size: few; j_call: TRBJ2-5; d_call: .; v_call: TRBV10-2; cdr3_nt: TGCGCCAGCAGTGATCCGGGGCGCATGCAAGAGACCCAGTACTTC; cdr3_aa: CASSDPGRMQETQYF
clone_size: many; j_call: TRBJ1-4; d_call: .; v_call: TRBV3-1; cdr3_nt: TGTGCCAGCACCGACCGCCGGGCTGAAAAACTGTTTTTT; cdr3_aa: CASTDRRAEKLFF
clone_size: many; j_call: TRBJ2-4; d_call: TRBD2; v_call: TRBV4-1; cdr3_nt: TGCGCCAGCAGCCAATCCGGGGGGGCGAACATTCAGTACTTC; cdr3_aa: CASSQSGGANIQYF
clone_size: few; j_call: TRBJ1-1; d_call: .; v_call: TRBV9; cdr3_nt: TGTGCCAGCAGCACACTGGCGGGAGCTGAAGCTTTCTTT; cdr3_aa: CASSTLAGAEAFF
clone_size: once; j_call: TRBJ2-1; d_call: TRBD2; v_call: TRBV18; cdr3_nt: TGTGCCAGCTCACCACGACCTAAAGCGGGAGGGCCCTACAATGAGCAGTTCTTC; cdr3_aa: CASSPRPKAGGPYNEQFF